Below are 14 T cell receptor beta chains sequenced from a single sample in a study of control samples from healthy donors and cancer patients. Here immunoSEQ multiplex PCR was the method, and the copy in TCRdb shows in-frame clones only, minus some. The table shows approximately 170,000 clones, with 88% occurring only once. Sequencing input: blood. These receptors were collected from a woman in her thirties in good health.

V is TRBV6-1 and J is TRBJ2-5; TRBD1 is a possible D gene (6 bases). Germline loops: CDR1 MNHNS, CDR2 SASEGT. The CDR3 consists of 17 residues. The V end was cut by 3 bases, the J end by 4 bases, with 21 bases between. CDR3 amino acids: CASSDHDWDIRRETQYF. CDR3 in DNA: TGTGCCAGCAGTGACCACGATTGGGACATCCGGAGAGAGACCCAGTACTTC.

CDR3 in amino acids: CASSLDGDSYNEQFF. The CDR3 nucleotides are TGCGCCAGCAGCTTGGATGGTGATTCCTACAATGAGCAGTTCTTC. V usage is TRBV5-1 and J usage is TRBJ2-1, with D unresolved. Between the trimmed V and J ends, which lost 0 bases and 1 base, there was a span of 8 bases. The CDR3 has 15 amino acids. Germline CDR1 reads SGHRS; CDR2 reads YFSETQ.

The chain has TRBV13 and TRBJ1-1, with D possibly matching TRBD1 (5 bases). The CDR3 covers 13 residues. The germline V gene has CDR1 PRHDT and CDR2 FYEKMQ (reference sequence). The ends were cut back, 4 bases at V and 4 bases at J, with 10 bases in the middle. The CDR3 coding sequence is TGTGCCAGCAGCTATTCGAGGGGCACTGAAGCTTTCTTT. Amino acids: CASSYSRGTEAFF.

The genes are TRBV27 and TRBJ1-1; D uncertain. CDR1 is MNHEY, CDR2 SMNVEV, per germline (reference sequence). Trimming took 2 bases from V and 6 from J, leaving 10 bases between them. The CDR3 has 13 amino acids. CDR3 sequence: CASSLVWEAEAFF. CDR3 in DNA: TGTGCCAGCAGTTTAGTCTGGGAGGCTGAAGCTTTCTTT.

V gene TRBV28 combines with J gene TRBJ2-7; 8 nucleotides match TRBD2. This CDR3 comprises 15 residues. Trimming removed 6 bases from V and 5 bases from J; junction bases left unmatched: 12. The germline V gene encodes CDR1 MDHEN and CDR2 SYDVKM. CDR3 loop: CASSSNPGLGDEQYF. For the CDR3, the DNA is TGTGCCAGCAGCTCGAACCCGGGACTAGGTGACGAGCAGTACTTC.

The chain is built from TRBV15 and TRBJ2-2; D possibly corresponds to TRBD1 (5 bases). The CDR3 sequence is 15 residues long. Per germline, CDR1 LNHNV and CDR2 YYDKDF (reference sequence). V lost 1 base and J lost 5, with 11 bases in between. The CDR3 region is CATSRGQTVTGELFF. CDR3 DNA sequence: TGTGCCACCAGCAGAGGCCAGACAGTTACCGGGGAGCTGTTTTTT. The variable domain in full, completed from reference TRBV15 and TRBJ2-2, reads DAMVIQNPRYQVTQFGKPVTLSCSQTLNHNVMYWYQQKSSQAPKLLFHYYDKDFNNEADTPDNFQSRRPNTSFCFLDIRSPGLGDTAMYLCATSRGQTVTGELFFGEGSRLTVL.

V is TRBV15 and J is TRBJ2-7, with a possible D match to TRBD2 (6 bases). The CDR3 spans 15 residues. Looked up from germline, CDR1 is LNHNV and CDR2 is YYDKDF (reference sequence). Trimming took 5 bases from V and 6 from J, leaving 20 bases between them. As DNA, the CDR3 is TGTGCCACCAGCCCGGGAACGGGAGCTACTGCCGAGCAGTACTTC. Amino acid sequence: CATSPGTGATAEQYF.

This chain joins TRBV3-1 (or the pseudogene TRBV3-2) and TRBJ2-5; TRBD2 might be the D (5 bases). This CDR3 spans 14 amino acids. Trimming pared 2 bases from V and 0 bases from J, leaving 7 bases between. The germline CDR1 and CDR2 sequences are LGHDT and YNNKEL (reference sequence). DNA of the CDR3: TGTGCCAGCAGCCAACGAGCGGACCAAGAGACCCAGTACTTC. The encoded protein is CASSQRADQETQYF.

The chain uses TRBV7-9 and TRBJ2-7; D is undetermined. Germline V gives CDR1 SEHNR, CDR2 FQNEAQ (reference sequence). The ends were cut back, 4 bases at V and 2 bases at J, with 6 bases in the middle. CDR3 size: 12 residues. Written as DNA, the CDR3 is TGTGCCAGCAGCTCGACCCCCTACGAGCAGTACGTC. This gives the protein CASSSTPYEQYV.

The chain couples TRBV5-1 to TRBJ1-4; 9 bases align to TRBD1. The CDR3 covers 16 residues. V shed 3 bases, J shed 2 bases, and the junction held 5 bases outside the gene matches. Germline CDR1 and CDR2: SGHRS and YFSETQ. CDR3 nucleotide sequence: TGCGCCAGCAGCTCGAGACAGGGGGGGACTAATGAAAAACTGTTTTTT. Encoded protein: CASSSRQGGTNEKLFF.

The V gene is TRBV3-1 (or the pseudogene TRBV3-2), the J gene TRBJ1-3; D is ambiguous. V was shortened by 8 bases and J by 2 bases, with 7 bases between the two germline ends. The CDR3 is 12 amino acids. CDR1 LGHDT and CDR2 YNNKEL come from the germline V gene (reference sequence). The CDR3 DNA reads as TGTGCCAGCGCCCTAGCTGGAAACACCATATATTTT. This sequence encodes CASALAGNTIYF.

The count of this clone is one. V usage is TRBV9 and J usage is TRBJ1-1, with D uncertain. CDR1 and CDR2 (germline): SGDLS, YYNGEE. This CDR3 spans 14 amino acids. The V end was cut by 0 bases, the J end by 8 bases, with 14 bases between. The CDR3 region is CASSVGLGSGEAFF. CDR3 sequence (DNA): TGTGCCAGCAGCGTAGGTCTGGGGAGTGGCGAAGCTTTCTTT.

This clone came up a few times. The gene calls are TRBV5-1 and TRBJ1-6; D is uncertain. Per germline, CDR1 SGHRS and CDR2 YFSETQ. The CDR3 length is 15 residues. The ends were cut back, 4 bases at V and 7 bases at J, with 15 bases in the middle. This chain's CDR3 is CASSPMGIGNSPLHF. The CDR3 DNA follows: TGCGCCAGCAGCCCAATGGGCATTGGGAATTCACCCCTCCACTTT.

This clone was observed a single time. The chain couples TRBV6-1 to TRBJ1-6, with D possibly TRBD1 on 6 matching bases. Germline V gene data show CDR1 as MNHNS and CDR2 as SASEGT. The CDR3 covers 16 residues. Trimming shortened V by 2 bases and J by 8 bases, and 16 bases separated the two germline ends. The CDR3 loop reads CASSEFQGRIDSPLHF. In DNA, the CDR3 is TGTGCCAGCAGTGAATTTCAGGGGAGAATTGATTCACCCCTCCACTTT.